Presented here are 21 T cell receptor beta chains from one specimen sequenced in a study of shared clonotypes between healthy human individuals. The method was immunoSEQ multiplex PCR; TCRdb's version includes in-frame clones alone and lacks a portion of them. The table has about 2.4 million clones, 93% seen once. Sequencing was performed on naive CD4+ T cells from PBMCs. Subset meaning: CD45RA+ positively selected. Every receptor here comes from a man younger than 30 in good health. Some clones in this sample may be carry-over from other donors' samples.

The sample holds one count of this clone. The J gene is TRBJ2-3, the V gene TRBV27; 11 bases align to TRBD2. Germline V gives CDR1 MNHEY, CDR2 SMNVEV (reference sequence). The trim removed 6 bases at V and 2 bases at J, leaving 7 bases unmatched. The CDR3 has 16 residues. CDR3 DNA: TGTGCCAGCAGCCCGGGACTAGCGGCGTACACAGATACGCAGTATTTT. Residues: CASSPGLAAYTDTQYF.

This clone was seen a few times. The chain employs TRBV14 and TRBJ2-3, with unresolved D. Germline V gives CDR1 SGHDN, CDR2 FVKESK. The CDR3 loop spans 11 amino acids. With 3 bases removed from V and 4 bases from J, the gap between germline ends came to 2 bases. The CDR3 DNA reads TGTGCCAGCAGCCACGCAGATACGCAGTATTTT. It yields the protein CASSHADTQYF. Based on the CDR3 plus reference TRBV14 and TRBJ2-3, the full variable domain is EAGVTQFPSHSVIEKGQTVTLRCDPISGHDNLYWYRRVMGKEIKFLLHFVKESKQDESGMPNNRFLAERTGGTYSTLKVQPAELEDSGVYFCASSHADTQYFGPGTRLTVL.

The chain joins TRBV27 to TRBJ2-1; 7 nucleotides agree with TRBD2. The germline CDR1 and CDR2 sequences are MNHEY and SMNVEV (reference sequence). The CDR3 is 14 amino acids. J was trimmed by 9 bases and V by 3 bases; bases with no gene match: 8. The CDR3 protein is CASSFSGRVSEQFF. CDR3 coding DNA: TGTGCCAGCAGTTTTAGCGGGCGAGTGAGTGAGCAGTTCTTC.

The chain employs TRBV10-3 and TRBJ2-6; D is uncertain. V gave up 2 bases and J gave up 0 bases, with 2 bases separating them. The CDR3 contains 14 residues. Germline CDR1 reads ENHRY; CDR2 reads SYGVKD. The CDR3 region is CAISENSGANVLTF. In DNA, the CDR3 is TGTGCCATCAGTGAGAACTCTGGGGCCAACGTCCTGACTTTC.

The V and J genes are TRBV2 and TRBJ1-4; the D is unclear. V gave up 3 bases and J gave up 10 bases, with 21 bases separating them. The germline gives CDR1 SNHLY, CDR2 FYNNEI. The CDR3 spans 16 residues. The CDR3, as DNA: TGTGCCAGCAGTGACCACATTGAATTAAGTACCCGAAAACTGTTTTTT. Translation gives CASSDHIELSTRKLFF. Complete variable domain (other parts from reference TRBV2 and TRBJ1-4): EPEVTQTPSHQVTQMGQEVILRCVPISNHLYFYWYRQILGQKVEFLVSFYNNEISEKSEIFDDQFSVERPDGSNFTLKIRSTKLEDSAMYFCASSDHIELSTRKLFFGSGTQLSVL.

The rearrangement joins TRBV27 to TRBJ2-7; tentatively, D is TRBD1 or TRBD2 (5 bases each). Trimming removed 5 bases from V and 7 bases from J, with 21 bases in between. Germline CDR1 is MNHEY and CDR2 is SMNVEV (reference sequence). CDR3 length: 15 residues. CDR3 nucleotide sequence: TGTGCCAGCAGTAGGAAGGGGACCGCCGGGTGGGAGCAGTACTTC. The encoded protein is CASSRKGTAGWEQYF.

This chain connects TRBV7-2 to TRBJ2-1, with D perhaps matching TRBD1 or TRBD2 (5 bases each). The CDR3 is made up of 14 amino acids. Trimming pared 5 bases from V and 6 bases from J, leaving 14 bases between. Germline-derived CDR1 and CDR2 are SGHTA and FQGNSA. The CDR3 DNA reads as TGTGCCAGCAGCAAATGGACTGGGGGCAATGAGCAGTTCTTC. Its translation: CASSKWTGGNEQFF.

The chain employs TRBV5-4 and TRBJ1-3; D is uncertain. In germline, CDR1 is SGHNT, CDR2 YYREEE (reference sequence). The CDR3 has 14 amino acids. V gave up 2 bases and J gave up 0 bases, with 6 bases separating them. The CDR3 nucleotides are TGTGCCAGCAGCTTACAACTCTCTGGAAACACCATATATTTT. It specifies CASSLQLSGNTIYF. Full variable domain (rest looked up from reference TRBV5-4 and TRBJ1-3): ETGVTQSPTHLIKTRGQQVTLRCSSQSGHNTVSWYQQALGQGPQFIFQYYREEENGRGNFPPRFSGLQFPNYSSELNVNALELDDSALYLCASSLQLSGNTIYFGEGSWLTVV.

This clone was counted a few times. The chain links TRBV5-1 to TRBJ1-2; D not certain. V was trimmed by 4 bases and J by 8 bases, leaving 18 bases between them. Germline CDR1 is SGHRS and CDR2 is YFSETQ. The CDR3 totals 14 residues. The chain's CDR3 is CASSSWEGSFGYTF. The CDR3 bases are TGCGCCAGCAGCAGCTGGGAGGGATCTTTCGGCTACACCTTC.

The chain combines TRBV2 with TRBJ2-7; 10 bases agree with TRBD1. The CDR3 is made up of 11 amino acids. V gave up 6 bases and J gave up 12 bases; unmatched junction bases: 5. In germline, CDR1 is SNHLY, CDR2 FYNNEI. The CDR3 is CASSPGQGRYF. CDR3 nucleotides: TGTGCCAGCAGCCCGGGACAGGGGAGGTACTTC.

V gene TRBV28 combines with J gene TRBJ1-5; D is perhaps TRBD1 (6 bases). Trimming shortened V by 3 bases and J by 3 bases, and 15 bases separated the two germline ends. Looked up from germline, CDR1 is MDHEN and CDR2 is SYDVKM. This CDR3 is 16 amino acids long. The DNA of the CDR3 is TGTGCCAGCAGTTTCTCAGGGACATCTCCCAATCAGCCCCAGCATTTT. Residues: CASSFSGTSPNQPQHF.

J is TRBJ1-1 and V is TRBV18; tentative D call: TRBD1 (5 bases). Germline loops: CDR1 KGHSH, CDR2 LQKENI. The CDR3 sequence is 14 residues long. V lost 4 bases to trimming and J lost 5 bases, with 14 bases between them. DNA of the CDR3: TGTGCCAGCTCACTAACAGGTCGTGGGACTGAAGCTTTCTTT. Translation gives CASSLTGRGTEAFF.

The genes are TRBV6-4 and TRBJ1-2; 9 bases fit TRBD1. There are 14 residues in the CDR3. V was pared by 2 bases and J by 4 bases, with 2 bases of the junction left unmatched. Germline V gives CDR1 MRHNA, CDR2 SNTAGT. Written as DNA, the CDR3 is TGTGCCAGCAGTGACGGGACAGGGCTCTATGGCTACACCTTC. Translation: CASSDGTGLYGYTF.

DNA for the CDR3: TGTGCCAGCAGCAACGGGGGACAGGGCTACGAGCAGTACTTC. It encodes CASSNGGQGYEQYF. This sequence joins TRBV11-3 and TRBJ2-7; 9 bases are shared with TRBD1. Per germline, CDR1 SGHNT and CDR2 YENEEA. Losses at the gene ends were 5 bases for V and 3 bases for J; bases not matched to a gene: 5. The CDR3 spans 14 residues. Using reference TRBV11-3 and TRBJ2-7 for the parts outside the CDR3, the full variable domain is EAGVVQSPRYKIIEKKQPVAFWCNPISGHNTLYWYLQNLGQGPELLIRYENEEAVDDSQLPKDRFSAERLKGVDSTLKIQPAELGDSAVYLCASSNGGQGYEQYFGPGTRLTVT.

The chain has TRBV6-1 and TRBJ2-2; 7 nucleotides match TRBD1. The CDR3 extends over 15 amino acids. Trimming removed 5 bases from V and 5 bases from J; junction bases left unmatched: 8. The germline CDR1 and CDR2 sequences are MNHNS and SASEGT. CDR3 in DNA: TGTGCCAGCAGTCAGGGACAGCCCATAACCGGGGAGCTGTTTTTT. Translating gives CASSQGQPITGELFF.

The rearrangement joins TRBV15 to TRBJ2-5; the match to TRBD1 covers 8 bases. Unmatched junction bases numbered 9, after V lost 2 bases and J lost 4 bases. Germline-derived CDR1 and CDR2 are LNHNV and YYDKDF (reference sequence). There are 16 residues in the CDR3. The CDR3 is CATSRTDRVSSETQYF. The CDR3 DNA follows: TGTGCCACCAGCAGAACGGACAGGGTTTCATCAGAGACCCAGTACTTC.

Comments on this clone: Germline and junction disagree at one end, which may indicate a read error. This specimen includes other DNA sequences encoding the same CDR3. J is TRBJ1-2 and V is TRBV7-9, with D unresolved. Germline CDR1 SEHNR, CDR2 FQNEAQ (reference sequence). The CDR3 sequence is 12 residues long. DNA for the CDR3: TGTGCCAGCAGCCCCTCTAATTATGGCTACACCTTC. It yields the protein CASSPSNYGYTF.

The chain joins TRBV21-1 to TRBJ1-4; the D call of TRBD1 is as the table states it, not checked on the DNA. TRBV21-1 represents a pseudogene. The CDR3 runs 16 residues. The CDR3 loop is CASSTRDTATNEKLFF. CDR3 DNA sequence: TGTGCCAGCAGCACCAGGGACACCGCAACTAATGAAAAACTGTTTTTT.

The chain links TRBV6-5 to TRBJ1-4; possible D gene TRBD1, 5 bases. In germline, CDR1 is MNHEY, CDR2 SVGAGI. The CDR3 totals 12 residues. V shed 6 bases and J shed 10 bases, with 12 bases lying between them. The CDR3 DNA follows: TGTGCCAGCAGCAAGCCGAGGGGAAAACTGTTTTTT. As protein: CASSKPRGKLFF.

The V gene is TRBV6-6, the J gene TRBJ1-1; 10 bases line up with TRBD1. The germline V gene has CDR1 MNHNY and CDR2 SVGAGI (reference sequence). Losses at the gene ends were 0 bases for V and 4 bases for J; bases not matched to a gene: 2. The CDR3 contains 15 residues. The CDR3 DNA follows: TGTGCCAGCAGTTACTCGGGGGACAGGGGCACTGAAGCTTTCTTT. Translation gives CASSYSGDRGTEAFF.

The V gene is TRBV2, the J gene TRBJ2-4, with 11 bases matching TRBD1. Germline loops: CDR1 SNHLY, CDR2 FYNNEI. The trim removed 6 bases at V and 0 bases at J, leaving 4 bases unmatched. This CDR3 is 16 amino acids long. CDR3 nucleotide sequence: TGTGCCAGCAGAGGACAGGGGGCGAGAGCCAAAAACATTCAGTACTTC. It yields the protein CASRGQGARAKNIQYF.